This entry concerns a single T cell receptor (beta chain). No antigen is known for it. Trimming took 3 bases from V and 1 from J; bases not matched to a gene: 11. The CDR3 consists of 17 residues. Germline-derived CDR1 and CDR2 are SGHNT and YENEEA. This sample was taken from a study of T-cell memory formation after mild COVID-19. Study conclusions and caveats: Memory cells collected pre-infection included some clones that later responded, suggesting cross-reactive memory joined. Clones that contracted from day 15 to 85 were balanced CD4/CD8, while later expanders leaned CD4+. Unconfirmed was the SARS-CoV-2 specificity of second-wave clones that peaked on day 37.

TCRdb reanalysed the 5' RACE reads using MiXCR and keeps one entry per CDR3 protein. The sample lists about 470,000 distinct CDR3 sequences; 18% were seen once. The V gene is TRBV11-3, the J gene TRBJ2-5; 7 nucleotides agree with TRBD2. Sequencing used PBMCs or a T cell subset sorted from them (not recorded which). The sequence came from an adult woman who had mild COVID-19 (a few samples of this study predate the infection). Cell type and time point are not known. CDR3 region: CASSFGGGWAFQETQYF. CDR3 nucleotides: TGTGCCAGCAGCTTCGGCGGGGGTTGGGCCTTCCAAGAGACCCAGTACTTC.